These 26 T cell receptor beta chains originate from one sample sequenced in a study of spatial heterogeneity in lung cancer. MiXCR was run by TCRdb on the 5' RACE reads, yielding one entry per CDR3 protein. The sample holds 15,000 to 20,000 distinct CDR3 sequences; roughly 23% are singletons and the top ten take around 19%. The time point denotes: sample taken at primary tumor resection. Whole RNA came from tumor, nontumor lung or frozen PBMC and was sequenced without being sorted. This specimen was PBMCs, taken at surgery. All receptors derive from a female donor with early-stage non-small cell lung cancer.

This clonotype was picked up many times. The V call is TRBV4-3, the J call TRBJ2-1; 7 bases fit TRBD1. Germline loops: CDR1 LGHNA, CDR2 YSLEER. V shed 0 bases, J shed 4 bases, and the junction held 6 bases outside the gene matches. The CDR3 totals 16 residues. CDR3 sequence (DNA): TGCGCCAGCAGCCAAGATCGGTACAGGGGATACAATGAGCAGTTCTTC. As protein: CASSQDRYRGYNEQFF.

This clonotype was found a few times. V and J are TRBV3-1 and TRBJ2-5; no firm D call. V was pared by 4 bases and J by 1 base, with 19 bases between. The length of the CDR3 is 17 residues. Looked up from germline, CDR1 is LGHDT and CDR2 is YNNKEL (reference sequence). The CDR3 protein is CASSPGSTEPSQETQYF. Written as DNA, the CDR3 is TGTGCCAGCAGCCCCGGCTCTACTGAACCCTCCCAAGAGACCCAGTACTTC.

The J gene is TRBJ1-2, the V gene TRBV7-4; D possibly corresponds to TRBD1 (6 bases). The CDR3 length is 14 residues. Trimming cost V 2 bases and J 3 bases, with 10 bases left between them. Germline assignment: CDR1 SGHVT and CDR2 SQSDAQ. CDR3 nucleotide sequence: TGTGCCAGCAGCTTATACCGGACAGACTATGGCTACACCTTC. Its protein product is CASSLYRTDYGYTF.

The chain combines TRBV10-3 with TRBJ2-3, with no clear D. With 0 bases removed from V and 4 bases from J, the gap between germline ends came to 11 bases. The CDR3 spans 15 residues. Germline CDR1 and CDR2: ENHRY and SYGVKD. Written as DNA, the CDR3 is TGTGCCATCAGTGAGTCCCGCAAAGAGGCAGATACGCAGTATTTT. Protein product: CAISESRKEADTQYF.

With regard to this clonotype: A much larger clone differs by one base, so this may be a read error. The V gene is TRBV15, the J gene TRBJ2-5, with D perhaps matching TRBD2 (5 bases). CDR1 is LNHNV, CDR2 YYDKDF, per germline (reference sequence). The CDR3 runs 17 residues. The CDR3 protein is CATSRDRKASRQETRYF. The CDR3 DNA reads TGTGCCACCAGCAGAGATCGAAAGGCTAGCAGACAAGAGACCCGGTACTTC.

The V gene is TRBV28, the J gene TRBJ1-3; D remains unclear. V lost 3 bases and J lost 0, with 15 bases in between. The germline CDR1 and CDR2 sequences are MDHEN and SYDVKM. There are 17 residues in the CDR3. CDR3 residues: CASSLPNWRSSGNTIYF. The CDR3 DNA reads as TGTGCCAGCAGTTTGCCGAACTGGCGCAGCTCTGGAAACACCATATATTTT.

This clonotype is labeled as medium-sized. The J gene is TRBJ1-2, the V gene TRBV7-2, with TRBD1 matching over 8 bases. J gave up 6 bases and V 1 base, and 7 bases lay outside the gene matches. The CDR3 loop spans 15 amino acids. Per the germline V gene, CDR1 is SGHTA and CDR2 is FQGNSA. The CDR3, as DNA: TGTGCCAGCAGCTTAGGTGGCAGGGGGCTTGATGGCTACACCTTC. Protein product: CASSLGGRGLDGYTF. Together with reference TRBV7-2 and TRBJ1-2, the CDR3 gives the full variable domain: GAGVSQSPSNKVTEKGKDVELRCDPISGHTALYWYRQSLGQGLEFLIYFQGNSAPDKSGLPSDRFSAERTGGSVSTLTIQRTQQEDSAVYLCASSLGGRGLDGYTFGSGTRLTVV.

This clonotype is labeled medium-sized. V usage is TRBV3-1 and J usage is TRBJ1-3; no definite D call. Trimming shortened V by 3 bases and J by 0 bases, and 6 bases separated the two germline ends. Germline loops: CDR1 LGHDT, CDR2 YNNKEL (reference sequence). The CDR3 spans 14 residues. The CDR3 loop reads CASSQRDSGNTIYF. The CDR3 DNA reads as TGTGCCAGCAGCCAGCGGGACTCTGGAAACACCATATATTTT.

The chain couples TRBV7-3 to TRBJ2-1; D is uncertain. Germline V gene lookup returns CDR1 SGHTA and CDR2 FQGTGA. This CDR3 comprises 18 residues. The V end was cut by 1 base, the J end by 0 bases, with 16 bases between. CDR3 nucleotide sequence: TGTGCCAGCAGCTTAAGGGCGGTTGGTATAGGCTCCTACAATGAGCAGTTCTTC. This codes for CASSLRAVGIGSYNEQFF.

Within the sample, this clonotype is medium-sized. The V and J genes are TRBV19 and TRBJ1-4; weak D call: TRBD1 (5 bases). Germline V gene lookup returns CDR1 LNHDA and CDR2 SQIVND (reference sequence). CDR3 length: 15 amino acids. V was cut by 4 bases and J by 8 bases, with 17 bases left in between. CDR3 nucleotides: TGTGCCAGTAGTACGTATCGAGGGACGAACGAAAAACTGTTTTTT. This codes for CASSTYRGTNEKLFF.

This clonotype was counted a few times. The chain uses TRBV20-1 and TRBJ2-1; maybe TRBD1 (5 bases). Deletions cut 4 bases from V and 8 bases from J, with 21 bases between. The CDR3 is 15 amino acids. Germline V gives CDR1 DFQATT, CDR2 SNEGSKA (reference sequence). This CDR3 reads CSATPRNRLRDEQFF. The CDR3 DNA is TGCAGTGCTACCCCGAGAAACAGGTTACGCGATGAGCAGTTCTTC.

This clonotype was recorded only once. The rearrangement joins TRBV14 to TRBJ2-4; D gene uncertain. Germline lookup yields CDR1 SGHDN and CDR2 FVKESK. The CDR3 has 14 amino acids. Trimming took 4 bases from V and 0 from J, leaving 7 bases between them. The CDR3 DNA is TGTGCCAGCAGCCCCCAGGTAGCCAAAAACATTCAGTACTTC. The encoded protein is CASSPQVAKNIQYF.

V gene TRBV6-2 or TRBV6-3 combines with J gene TRBJ1-3; tentatively, D is TRBD1 (5 bases). V lost 6 bases, J lost 0 bases, and 18 bases lay in between. Germline V gene sequence: CDR1 MNHEY, CDR2 SVGEGT. This CDR3 has 17 residues. The CDR3 is CASSRSAGALSGNTIYF. CDR3 nucleotides: TGTGCCAGCAGCCGAAGCGCCGGGGCGCTCTCTGGAAACACCATATATTTT.

This clonotype showed up many times. CDR3 bases: TGTGCCAGCAGTTTCTCGCCGACAGATACGCAGTATTTT. Its translation: CASSFSPTDTQYF. This chain connects TRBV12-3 or TRBV12-4 to TRBJ2-3; unclear D gene. The CDR3 is 13 amino acids. Trimming shortened V by 3 bases and J by 3 bases, and 7 bases separated the two germline ends.

This clonotype showed up many times. The rearrangement links TRBV28 to TRBJ1-2; 9 nucleotides agree with TRBD1. This CDR3 is built from 18 residues. With V trimmed by 7 bases and J by 0 bases, 15 bases remained unmatched. Germline V CDR1 and CDR2: MDHEN, SYDVKM. Written as DNA, the CDR3 is TGTGCCAGCACCTCTTACCGCCGGGACAGGGCTACTAACTATGGCTACACCTTC. Protein: CASTSYRRDRATNYGYTF.

This clonotype was counted only a few times. The chain couples TRBV5-6 to TRBJ2-7, with 8 bases lining up with TRBD1. Looked up from germline, CDR1 is SGHDT and CDR2 is YYEEEE. Trimming took 2 bases from V and 0 from J; bases not matched to a gene: 4. The CDR3 loop spans 15 amino acids. CDR3 sequence: CASSLQGGFSYEQYV. CDR3 sequence (DNA): TGTGCCAGCAGCTTACAGGGGGGCTTCTCCTACGAGCAGTACGTC.

On this clonotype itself: One end of the junction varies from germline; a read error may be responsible. V usage is TRBV18 and J usage is TRBJ2-7; a possible D gene is TRBD2 (5 bases). The CDR3 is 14 residues long. Looked up from germline, CDR1 is KGHSH and CDR2 is LQKENI. CDR3 protein: CASSPNGLAREYHF. CDR3 bases: TGTGCCAGCTCACCAAATGGCCTAGCTCGGGAATATCACTTC. The complete variable domain, with remaining parts taken from reference TRBV18 and TRBJ2-7, reads NAGVMQNPRHLVRRRGQEARLRCSPMKGHSHVYWYRQLPEEGLKFMVYLQKENIIDESGMPKERFSAEFPKEGPSILRIQQVVRGDSAAYFCASSPNGLAREYHFGPGTRLTVT.

This clonotype has ten or more counts. This chain joins TRBV7-3 and TRBJ2-7; 8 nucleotides match TRBD1. This CDR3 contains 14 residues. V was pared by 5 bases and J by 5 bases, with 8 bases of the junction left unmatched. Germline CDR1 and CDR2: SGHTA and FQGTGA. The DNA of the CDR3 is TGTGCCAGCAGCCGTGACAGGGGTGGCCACGAGCAGTACTTC. Its protein product is CASSRDRGGHEQYF.

The chain uses TRBV7-4 and TRBJ2-7; 10 bases fit TRBD1. This CDR3 is 15 amino acids long. Germline CDR1 is SGHVT and CDR2 is SQSDAQ. V trimming: 1 base; J trimming: 4 bases; junction bases outside the gene matches: 4. The CDR3 loop reads CASSLVVGQGYEQYF. Here the CDR3 DNA reads TGTGCCAGCAGCTTAGTGGTGGGACAGGGGTACGAGCAGTACTTC.

This clonotype was counted once. The chain uses TRBV5-1 and TRBJ2-7, with 7 nucleotides matching TRBD1. Germline trimming cut 3 bases from V and 2 bases from J; bases unmatched to any gene: 11. Germline CDR1 reads SGHRS; CDR2 reads YFSETQ. This CDR3 contains 16 residues. This chain's CDR3 is CASSYYRQGLTYEQYF. CDR3 nucleotides: TGCGCCAGCAGCTACTACCGACAGGGCCTGACCTACGAGCAGTACTTC.

With regard to this clonotype: At one boundary the junction diverges from the germline segment, which might be a read error. V is TRBV18 and J is TRBJ2-7; D may be TRBD1 or TRBD2 (5 bases each). Germline CDR1 is KGHSH and CDR2 is LQKENI. The CDR3 has 13 amino acids. This CDR3 is CVSSSNPGHEQYF. The CDR3 region has the DNA TGTGTCAGCTCATCAAACCCGGGACACGAGCAGTACTTC.

This clonotype was found many times. The chain joins TRBV4-2 to TRBJ2-7, with D unclear. The CDR3 spans 16 residues. Germline V CDR1 and CDR2: LGHNA, YNFKEQ. The V and J ends lost 0 bases and 0 bases respectively, with 12 bases between them. This chain's CDR3 is CASSQEGRRISYEQYF. CDR3 bases: TGTGCCAGCAGCCAAGAGGGCAGGAGAATCTCCTACGAGCAGTACTTC.

V gene TRBV5-6 combines with J gene TRBJ2-1, with 9 bases matching TRBD2. The CDR3 has 16 amino acids. The V gene end was trimmed by 4 bases and the J gene end by 1 base; junction bases not matched to a gene: 6. Germline CDR1 SGHDT, CDR2 YYEEEE. CDR3 sequence: CASSSPLAGSYNEQFF. As DNA, the CDR3 is TGTGCCAGCAGCAGCCCTCTAGCGGGATCCTACAATGAGCAGTTCTTC.

This clonotype showed up just a few times. The gene calls are TRBV20-1 and TRBJ2-1; no clear D gene. V lost 5 bases and J 10 bases, leaving 12 bases between the germline ends. Germline V CDR1 and CDR2: DFQATT, SNEGSKA (reference sequence). The CDR3 spans 11 residues. Here the CDR3 DNA reads TGCAGTGCTCCATCTCTTCGGGAGCAGTTCTTC. This codes for CSAPSLREQFF.

The table lists this clonotype with many counts. The rearrangement joins TRBV19 to TRBJ2-3; TRBD2 is a possible D gene (6 bases). The ends were cut back, 6 bases at V and 9 bases at J, with 19 bases in the middle. Germline CDR1 is LNHDA and CDR2 is SQIVND (reference sequence). There are 14 residues in the CDR3. CDR3 sequence (DNA): TGTGCCAGTAGCCCACATAGCTTCGCGGGGACGCAGTATTTT. The encoded protein is CASSPHSFAGTQYF.

By its share, this clonotype is medium-sized. V gene TRBV7-2 combines with J gene TRBJ1-1; D unclear. The CDR3 sequence is 11 residues long. The ends were cut back, 1 base at V and 11 bases at J, with 8 bases in the middle. CDR1 is SGHTA, CDR2 FQGNSA, per germline. The CDR3 reads CASSLDTGAFF. CDR3 coding DNA: TGTGCCAGCAGCTTAGATACGGGTGCTTTCTTT.